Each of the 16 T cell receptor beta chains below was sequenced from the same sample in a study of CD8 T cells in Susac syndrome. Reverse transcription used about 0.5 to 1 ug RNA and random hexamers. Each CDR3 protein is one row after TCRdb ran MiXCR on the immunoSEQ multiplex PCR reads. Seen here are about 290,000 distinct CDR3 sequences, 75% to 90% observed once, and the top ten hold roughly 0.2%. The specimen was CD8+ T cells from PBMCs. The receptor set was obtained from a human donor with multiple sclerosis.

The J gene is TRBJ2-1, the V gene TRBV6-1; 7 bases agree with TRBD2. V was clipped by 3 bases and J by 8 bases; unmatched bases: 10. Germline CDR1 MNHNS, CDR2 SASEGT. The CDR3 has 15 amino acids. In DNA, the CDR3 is TGTGCCAGCAGTGATCGAGCGGGGCTGGGGGATGAGCAGTTCTTC. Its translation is CASSDRAGLGDEQFF.

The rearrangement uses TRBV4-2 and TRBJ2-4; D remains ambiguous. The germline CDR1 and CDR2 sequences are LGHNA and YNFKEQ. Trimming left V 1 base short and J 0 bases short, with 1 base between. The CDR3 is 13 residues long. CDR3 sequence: CASSQVAKNIQYF. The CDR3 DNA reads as TGTGCCAGCAGCCAAGTAGCCAAAAACATTCAGTACTTC.

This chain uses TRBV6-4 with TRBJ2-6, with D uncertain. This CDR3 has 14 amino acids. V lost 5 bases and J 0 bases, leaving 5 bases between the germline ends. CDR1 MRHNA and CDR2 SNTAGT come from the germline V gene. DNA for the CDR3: TGTGCCAGCAGTACCGTCTCTGGGGCCAACGTCCTGACTTTC. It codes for CASSTVSGANVLTF.

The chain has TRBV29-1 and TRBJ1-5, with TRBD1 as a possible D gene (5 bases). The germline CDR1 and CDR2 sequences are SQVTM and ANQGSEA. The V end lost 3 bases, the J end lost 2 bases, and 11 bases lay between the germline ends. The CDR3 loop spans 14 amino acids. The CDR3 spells CSVDAGGGNQPQHF. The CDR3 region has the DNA TGCAGCGTTGACGCCGGGGGAGGCAATCAGCCCCAGCATTTT.

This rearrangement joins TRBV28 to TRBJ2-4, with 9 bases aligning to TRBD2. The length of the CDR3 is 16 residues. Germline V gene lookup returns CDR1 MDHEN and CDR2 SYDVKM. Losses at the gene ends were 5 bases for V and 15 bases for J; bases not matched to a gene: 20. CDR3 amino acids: CASSQPSPRGGGRGYF. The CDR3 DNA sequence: TGTGCCAGCAGTCAACCCTCACCTCGCGGGGGGGGGCGGGGGTACTTC.

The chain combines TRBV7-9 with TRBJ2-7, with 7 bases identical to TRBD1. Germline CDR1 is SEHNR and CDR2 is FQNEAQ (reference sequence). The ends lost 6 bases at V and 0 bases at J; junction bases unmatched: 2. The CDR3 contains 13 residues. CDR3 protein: CASRTGISYEQYF. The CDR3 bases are TGTGCCAGCAGGACAGGGATCTCCTACGAGCAGTACTTC.

CDR3 loop: CASSPRDGPGLTEAFF. As DNA, the CDR3 is TGTGCCAGCAGCCCCCGGGACGGCCCAGGGTTGACTGAAGCTTTCTTT. The V and J genes are TRBV9 and TRBJ1-1; D may be TRBD1 (5 bases). The ends were cut back, 4 bases at V and 5 bases at J, with 21 bases in the middle. The CDR3 contains 16 residues. CDR1 and CDR2 from the germline V gene are SGDLS and YYNGEE.

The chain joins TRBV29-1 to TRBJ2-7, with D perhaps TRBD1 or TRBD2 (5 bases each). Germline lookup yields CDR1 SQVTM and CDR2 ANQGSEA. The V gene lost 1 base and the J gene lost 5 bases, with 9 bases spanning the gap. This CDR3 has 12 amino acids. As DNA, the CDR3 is TGCAGCGTTGAAGGGGGGAGCAACGAGCAGTACTTC. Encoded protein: CSVEGGSNEQYF.

CDR3 in DNA: TGTGCCAGTAGTAATGGCAGGGGATATTTCGAGCAGTACTTC. Amino acid sequence: CASSNGRGYFEQYF. This chain connects TRBV19 to TRBJ2-7; D is possibly TRBD1 (6 bases). CDR1 and CDR2 (germline): LNHDA, SQIVND (reference sequence). Between the trimmed V and J ends, which lost 4 bases and 6 bases, there was a span of 16 bases. CDR3 length equals 14 residues.

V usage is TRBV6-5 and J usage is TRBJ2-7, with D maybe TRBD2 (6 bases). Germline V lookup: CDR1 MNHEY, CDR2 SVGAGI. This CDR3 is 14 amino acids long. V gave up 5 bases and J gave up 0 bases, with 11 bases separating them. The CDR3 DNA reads TGTGCCAGCAGTCACCGGGAGAGCTCCTACGAGCAGTACTTC. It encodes CASSHRESSYEQYF.

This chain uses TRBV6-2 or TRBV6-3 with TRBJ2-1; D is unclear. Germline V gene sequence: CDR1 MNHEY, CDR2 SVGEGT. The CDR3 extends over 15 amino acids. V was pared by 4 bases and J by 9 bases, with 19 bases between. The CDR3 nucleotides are TGTGCCAGCAGTTCCTACTCGACGACCCTCGTTGAGCAGTTCTTC. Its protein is CASSSYSTTLVEQFF.

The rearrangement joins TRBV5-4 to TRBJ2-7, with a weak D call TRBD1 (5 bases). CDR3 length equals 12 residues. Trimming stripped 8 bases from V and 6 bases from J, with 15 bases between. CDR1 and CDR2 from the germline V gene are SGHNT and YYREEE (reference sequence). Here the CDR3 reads CASSPGLGEQYF. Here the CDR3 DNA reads TGTGCCAGTTCTCCAGGGTTAGGCGAGCAGTACTTC.

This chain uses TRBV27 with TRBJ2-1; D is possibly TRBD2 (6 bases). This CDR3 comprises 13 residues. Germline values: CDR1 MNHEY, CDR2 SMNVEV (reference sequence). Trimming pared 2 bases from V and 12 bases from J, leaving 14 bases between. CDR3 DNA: TGTGCCAGCAGTTTAAGTGGGCCAGCGGGGCAGTTCTTC. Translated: CASSLSGPAGQFF.

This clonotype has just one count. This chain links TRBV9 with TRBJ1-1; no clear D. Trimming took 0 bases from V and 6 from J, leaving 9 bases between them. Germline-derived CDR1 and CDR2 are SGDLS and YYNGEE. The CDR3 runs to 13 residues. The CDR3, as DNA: TGTGCCAGCAGCGTAGTGACGATGCCTGAAGCTTTCTTT. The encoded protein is CASSVVTMPEAFF.

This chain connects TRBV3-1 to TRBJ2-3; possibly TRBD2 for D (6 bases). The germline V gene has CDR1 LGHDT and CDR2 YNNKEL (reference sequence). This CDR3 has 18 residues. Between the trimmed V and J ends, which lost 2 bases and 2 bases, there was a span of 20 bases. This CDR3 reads CASSQSGSPRLSTDTQYF. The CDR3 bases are TGTGCCAGCAGCCAAAGCGGGTCACCGCGCTTATCCACAGATACGCAGTATTTT.

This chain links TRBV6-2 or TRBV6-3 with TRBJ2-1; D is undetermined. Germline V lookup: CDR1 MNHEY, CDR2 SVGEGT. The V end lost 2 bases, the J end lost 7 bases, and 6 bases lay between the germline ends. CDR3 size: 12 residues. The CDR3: CASSYGWNEQFF. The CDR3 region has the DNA TGTGCCAGCAGTTACGGCTGGAATGAGCAGTTCTTC.